These 30 T cell receptor beta chains were sequenced from one sample in a study of T cell responses to AZD1222 COVID-19 vaccine. Sequenced by immunoSEQ multiplex PCR; TCRdb stores in-frame clones only, minus some. The sample has about 83,000 clones; about 82% are singletons. Source: peripheral blood, taken on day 0 of AZD1222 vaccination. The receptors stem from an adult in good health.

The chain employs TRBV4-3 and TRBJ2-3; 10 nucleotides agree with TRBD2. Germline CDR1 is LGHNA and CDR2 is YSLEER. This CDR3 is built from 19 residues. After removal of 1 base from V and 3 bases from J, the junction contained 13 bases not matched to a gene. The CDR3 loop reads CASSQVRLAGVWLTDTQYF. As DNA, the CDR3 is TGCGCCAGCAGCCAAGTTAGGCTAGCGGGAGTTTGGTTGACAGATACGCAGTATTTT.

The genes are TRBV5-1 and TRBJ2-1; tentatively, D is TRBD2 (5 bases). Germline CDR1 SGHRS, CDR2 YFSETQ. Trimming took off 0 bases at V and 4 bases at J, with 14 bases between the two ends. The CDR3 loop spans 16 amino acids. CDR3: CASSLVPSRLYNEQFF. For the CDR3, the DNA is TGCGCCAGCAGCTTGGTTCCTAGCCGTTTGTACAATGAGCAGTTCTTC. Filled out from reference TRBV5-1 and TRBJ2-1, the complete variable domain reads KAGVTQTPRYLIKTRGQQVTLSCSPISGHRSVSWYQQTPGQGLQFLFEYFSETQRNKGNFPGRFSGRQFSNSRSEMNVSTLELGDSALYLCASSLVPSRLYNEQFFGPGTRLTVL.

The genes are TRBV12-3 or TRBV12-4 and TRBJ1-4, with D unclear. The CDR3 totals 11 residues. Deletions cut 4 bases from V and 8 bases from J, with 5 bases between. The CDR3 coding sequence is TGTGCCAGCAGTTCCTTCGAAAAACTGTTTTTT. This gives the protein CASSSFEKLFF.

The chain joins TRBV7-2 to TRBJ1-2; unclear D gene. The V gene lost 6 bases and the J gene lost 8 bases, with 19 bases spanning the gap. The CDR3 covers 14 residues. Germline CDR1 reads SGHTA; CDR2 reads FQGNSA. The CDR3 region is CASSRPPRLGGYTF. In DNA form, the CDR3 reads TGTGCCAGCAGTCGTCCGCCCAGGTTGGGGGGCTACACCTTC.

This sequence joins TRBV3-1 (or the pseudogene TRBV3-2) and TRBJ2-1; the D is unclear. The CDR3 length is 14 residues. The germline V and J ends were trimmed by 0 bases and 7 bases, with 10 bases remaining between them. Per the germline V gene, CDR1 is LGHDT and CDR2 is YNNKEL (reference sequence). CDR3 sequence: CASSQDLLLNEQFF. The CDR3, as DNA: TGTGCCAGCAGCCAAGACCTCCTTTTGAATGAGCAGTTCTTC.

V and J are TRBV7-2 and TRBJ2-1, with TRBD2 as a possible D gene (6 bases). There are 14 residues in the CDR3. With 2 bases removed from V and 4 bases from J, the gap between germline ends came to 9 bases. CDR1 and CDR2 from the germline V gene are SGHTA and FQGNSA. The CDR3 DNA follows: TGTGCCAGCAGCTTAAGCGGGCCGTACAATGAGCAGTTCTTC. Its protein product is CASSLSGPYNEQFF. The full variable domain, rest sourced from reference TRBV7-2 and TRBJ2-1, is GAGVSQSPSNKVTEKGKDVELRCDPISGHTALYWYRQSLGQGLEFLIYFQGNSAPDKSGLPSDRFSAERTGGSVSTLTIQRTQQEDSAVYLCASSLSGPYNEQFFGPGTRLTVL.

V is TRBV5-1 and J is TRBJ2-5, with D perhaps TRBD2 (5 bases). This CDR3 has 14 residues. The ends were cut back, 2 bases at V and 5 bases at J, with 13 bases in the middle. Germline-derived CDR1 and CDR2 are SGHRS and YFSETQ. The CDR3 nucleotides read TGCGCCAGCAGCTTCGGGGTCGGAGAGGAGACCCAGTACTTC. This translates into CASSFGVGEETQYF.

This clone has a single count. The V gene is TRBV11-2, the J gene TRBJ2-7; a weak D match, TRBD2 (6 bases). V lost 5 bases and J 3 bases, leaving 11 bases between the germline ends. CDR1 and CDR2 from the germline V gene are SGHAT and FQNNGV. The CDR3 sequence is 13 residues long. The CDR3 sequence is CASSRELGYEQYF. The CDR3, as DNA: TGTGCCAGCAGCCGGGAGTTGGGCTACGAGCAGTACTTC.

This chain connects TRBV2 to TRBJ1-4; 8 bases agree with TRBD1. With 3 bases clipped from V and 7 bases from J, the junction kept 4 bases outside the gene matches. CDR3 length: 14 residues. Germline-derived CDR1 and CDR2 are SNHLY and FYNNEI. Here the CDR3 reads CASSDRGRSEKLFF. In DNA, the CDR3 is TGTGCCAGCAGTGACAGGGGGCGAAGTGAAAAACTGTTTTTT.

J is TRBJ1-2 and V is TRBV6-1; D gene unclear. With 2 bases removed from V and 2 bases from J, the gap between germline ends came to 21 bases. The CDR3 spans 18 residues. From germline, CDR1 is MNHNS and CDR2 SASEGT. In nucleotides, the CDR3 is TGTGCCAGCAGTGAACGGAGTTTAGTCCCCCCGTGGAACTATGGCTACACCTTC. Translation: CASSERSLVPPWNYGYTF.

This clone occurred a few times. The rearrangement joins TRBV9 to TRBJ1-2, with TRBD1 matching over 9 bases. Germline trimming cut 3 bases from V and 6 bases from J; bases unmatched to any gene: 6. The CDR3 has 14 residues. Germline-derived CDR1 and CDR2 are SGDLS and YYNGEE. The CDR3 DNA reads TGTGCCAGCAGCGCCGGGACAGGGCGGCATGGCTACACCTTC. Its protein product is CASSAGTGRHGYTF.

Turning to this clone: The junction and the germline gene differ at one end; a read error may be behind it. The rearrangement joins TRBV11-2 to TRBJ1-2; D possibly corresponds to TRBD1 (5 bases). Germline V gene lookup returns CDR1 SGHAT and CDR2 FQNNGV. The CDR3 runs to 14 residues. CDR3 DNA sequence: TGTGCCACCAGCTGGGTTGGGGCCGTTCATGGCTACACCTTC. This encodes CATSWVGAVHGYTF.

The rearrangement uses TRBV30 and TRBJ2-2, with 14 bases matching TRBD2. V was clipped by 0 bases and J by 5 bases; unmatched bases: 5. Germline V CDR1 and CDR2: GTSNPN, SVGIG (reference sequence). The CDR3 contains 17 residues. The CDR3 coding sequence is TGTGCCTGGAGTGTAGGACTAGCGGGAGGTAGGACCGGGGAGCTGTTTTTT. Protein: CAWSVGLAGGRTGELFF.

The rearrangement joins TRBV7-2 to TRBJ2-1, with TRBD2 as a possible D gene (6 bases). Germline CDR1 and CDR2: SGHTA and FQGNSA. The CDR3 totals 14 residues. Trimming stripped 0 bases from V and 8 bases from J, with 11 bases between. CDR3 sequence (DNA): TGTGCCAGCAGCTTAGCATCGGGGGAGGATGAGCAGTTCTTC. Translation gives CASSLASGEDEQFF.

The chain uses TRBV10-3 and TRBJ2-7, with D maybe TRBD1 (5 bases). Germline V gives CDR1 ENHRY, CDR2 SYGVKD. The V end lost 3 bases, the J end lost 6 bases, and 12 bases lay between the germline ends. The CDR3 consists of 13 residues. The CDR3 DNA is TGTGCCATCAGTGAAGGCAGGGAAGGCGAGCAGTACTTC. It yields the protein CAISEGREGEQYF.

For the CDR3, the DNA is TGTGCCAGCAGCTTCCGGTTCTCTGGAAACACCATATATTTT. This translates into CASSFRFSGNTIYF. V usage is TRBV11-2 and J usage is TRBJ1-3, with D unresolved. Between the trimmed V and J ends, which lost 3 bases and 0 bases, there was a span of 6 bases. The CDR3 runs to 14 residues. Germline V gene data show CDR1 as SGHAT and CDR2 as FQNNGV. Together with reference TRBV11-2 and TRBJ1-3, the CDR3 gives the full variable domain: EAGVAQSPRYKIIEKRQSVAFWCNPISGHATLYWYQQILGQGPKLLIQFQNNGVVDDSQLPKDRFSAERLKGVDSTLKIQPAKLEDSAVYLCASSFRFSGNTIYFGEGSWLTVV.

The chain recombines TRBV2 with TRBJ1-5; 7 positions agree with TRBD1. J was trimmed by 4 bases and V by 6 bases; bases with no gene match: 9. This CDR3 has 15 residues. From germline, CDR1 is SNHLY and CDR2 FYNNEI. The CDR3 nucleotides read TGTGCCAGCAGCGCTACAGGGGCCTTTAATCAGCCCCAGCATTTT. It encodes CASSATGAFNQPQHF. The full variable domain, in which reference TRBV2 and TRBJ1-5 provide the parts outside the CDR3, is EPEVTQTPSHQVTQMGQEVILRCVPISNHLYFYWYRQILGQKVEFLVSFYNNEISEKSEIFDDQFSVERPDGSNFTLKIRSTKLEDSAMYFCASSATGAFNQPQHFGDGTRLSIL.

The rearrangement joins TRBV12-5 to TRBJ2-3; TRBD2 matches at 11 bases. The CDR3 covers 16 residues. Trimming at V came to 1 base and at J to 0 bases, leaving 0 bases not matched to a gene. Germline CDR1 LGHNT, CDR2 FRNRAP. The CDR3 here is CASGLGTSGSTDTQYF. CDR3 coding DNA: TGTGCTAGTGGTTTGGGGACTAGCGGGAGCACAGATACGCAGTATTTT.

V gene TRBV10-1 combines with J gene TRBJ2-3, with D hard to call. CDR1 WNHNN and CDR2 SYGVQD come from the germline V gene (reference sequence). Trimming pared 7 bases from V and 1 base from J, leaving 24 bases between. The length of the CDR3 is 18 residues. CDR3 sequence: CASNPRAKQSGGTDTQYF. The CDR3 DNA sequence: TGCGCCAGCAACCCCCGGGCCAAACAAAGTGGTGGCACAGATACGCAGTATTTT.

The CDR3 nucleotides are TGTGCCAGCAGCTCCACTAGCGGGACCCATGAGCAGTTCTTC. As protein: CASSSTSGTHEQFF. The chain uses TRBV7-3 and TRBJ2-1, with 10 bases fitting TRBD2. Germline V gene lookup returns CDR1 SGHTA and CDR2 FQGTGA. CDR3 length: 14 amino acids. V lost 4 bases to trimming and J lost 8 bases; unmatched junction nucleotides: 5. Combining the CDR3 with reference TRBV7-3 and TRBJ2-1 gives the whole variable domain GAGVSQTPSNKVTEKGKYVELRCDPISGHTALYWYRQSLGQGPEFLIYFQGTGAADDSGLPNDRFFAVRPEGSVSTLKIQRTERGDSAVYLCASSSTSGTHEQFFGPGTRLTVL.

The chain carries TRBV4-2 and TRBJ1-1, with D possibly being TRBD1 (5 bases). The CDR3 is 16 amino acids. CDR1 and CDR2 (germline): LGHNA, YNFKEQ. V lost 0 bases to trimming and J lost 8 bases, with 19 bases between them. The CDR3 nucleotides read TGTGCCAGCAGCCAAGATATCATTGGGGGATCAAGAGAAGCTTTCTTT. Encoded protein: CASSQDIIGGSREAFF.

The chain uses TRBV7-9 and TRBJ1-6; D perhaps matches TRBD1 (6 bases). The CDR3 has 15 residues. Germline V lookup: CDR1 SEHNR, CDR2 FQNEAQ (reference sequence). V was trimmed by 5 bases and J by 6 bases, leaving 14 bases between them. The DNA of the CDR3 is TGTGCCAGCAGCGGAGGACAGACACCTAATTCACCCCTCCACTTT. This encodes CASSGGQTPNSPLHF.

The chain combines TRBV4-2 with TRBJ1-6; 7 nucleotides align to TRBD1. The germline V gene has CDR1 LGHNA and CDR2 YNFKEQ. V shed 1 base, J shed 7 bases, and the junction held 4 bases outside the gene matches. There are 15 residues in the CDR3. The CDR3 DNA reads as TGTGCCAGCAGCCAAGGGACAGGAAGAAATTCACCCCTCCACTTT. This encodes CASSQGTGRNSPLHF.

V gene TRBV7-8 combines with J gene TRBJ2-7, with D possibly matching TRBD1 (6 bases). The germline CDR1 and CDR2 sequences are SGHVS and FQNEAQ. This CDR3 spans 14 amino acids. V was cut by 4 bases and J by 7 bases, with 17 bases left in between. The chain's CDR3 is CASSSVTGTGEQYF. CDR3 in DNA: TGTGCCAGCAGCTCGGTGACAGGTACGGGGGAGCAGTACTTC.

The chain recombines TRBV29-1 with TRBJ1-4; TRBD1 might be the D (5 bases). The V gene lost 3 bases and the J gene lost 10 bases, with 9 bases spanning the gap. CDR1 and CDR2 from the germline V gene are SQVTM and ANQGSEA. CDR3 length: 11 amino acids. The CDR3: CSVDVGGKLFF. CDR3 DNA: TGCAGCGTTGATGTGGGGGGAAAACTGTTTTTT.

The chain combines TRBV5-1 with TRBJ2-7, with 9 positions matching TRBD1. Trimming took 0 bases from V and 1 from J; bases not matched to a gene: 2. This CDR3 has 15 amino acids. Germline V lookup: CDR1 SGHRS, CDR2 YFSETQ. The CDR3 reads CASSLAGTGSYEQYF. CDR3 DNA: TGCGCCAGCAGCTTGGCAGGGACAGGGTCCTACGAGCAGTACTTC.

The chain has TRBV2 and TRBJ1-1, with TRBD1 identical over 7 bases. V was clipped by 6 bases and J by 4 bases; unmatched bases: 5. The CDR3 is made up of 13 amino acids. In germline, CDR1 is SNHLY, CDR2 FYNNEI. CDR3 nucleotide sequence: TGTGCCAGCAGACTGACAGGGACCACTGAAGCTTTCTTT. Its translation: CASRLTGTTEAFF.

The chain joins TRBV28 to TRBJ1-2; D perhaps matches TRBD1 (6 bases). CDR3 length: 13 residues. Trimming removed 6 bases at V and 3 bases at J, with 11 bases between. Germline V gives CDR1 MDHEN, CDR2 SYDVKM. As DNA, the CDR3 is TGTGCCAGCAGCAATACAGGGTACTATGGCTACACCTTC. Translating gives CASSNTGYYGYTF.

The rearrangement links TRBV6-5 to TRBJ1-1; D might be TRBD1 (5 bases). The CDR3 has 15 amino acids. V was trimmed by 6 bases and J by 4 bases, leaving 18 bases between them. Germline values: CDR1 MNHEY, CDR2 SVGAGI. The CDR3 region has the DNA TGTGCCAGCAGGCCCCTTGGGGGGTTGGGCACTGAAGCTTTCTTT. Protein product: CASRPLGGLGTEAFF.

This clone was counted a single time. J is TRBJ2-7 and V is TRBV11-1; 10 bases are shared with TRBD2. Germline CDR1 is SGHAT and CDR2 is FQDESV (reference sequence). The CDR3 totals 14 residues. V lost 1 base, J lost 9 bases, and 6 bases stayed unmatched. CDR3 in amino acids: CASSLVGTSASQYF. The DNA for the CDR3 is TGTGCCAGCAGCTTAGTTGGGACTAGCGCGTCGCAGTACTTC.